The 6 T cell receptor beta chains listed next were all sequenced from one sample in a study of T cells in localized non-small cell lung cancer. TCRdb's copy holds only in-frame clones and misses some; the assay was immunoSEQ multiplex PCR. This sample carries over a thousand clones, 15% to 20% of them seen once, and the ten largest clones take 14%. Sample: normal lung tissue next to the tumor, taken before any cancer treatment. These receptors were taken from a woman between 40 and 69 years old with stage II lung adenocarcinoma.

The V and J genes are TRBV29-1 and TRBJ1-4; D is possibly TRBD1 (6 bases). CDR1 and CDR2 (germline): SQVTM, ANQGSEA. Trimming cost V 1 base and J 7 bases, with 7 bases left between them. The CDR3 has 12 residues. CDR3: CSVEGGAEKLFF. The CDR3 DNA reads TGCAGCGTTGAAGGGGGGGCTGAAAAACTGTTTTTT. The full variable domain, completed using reference TRBV29-1 and TRBJ1-4, is SAVISQKPSRDICQRGTSLTIQCQVDSQVTMMFWYRQQPGQSLTLIATANQGSEATYESGFVIDKFPISRPNLTFSTLTVSNMSPEDSSIYLCSVEGGAEKLFFGSGTQLSVL.

This clone showed up just a few times. The chain couples TRBV11-3 to TRBJ2-5; D is possibly TRBD1 or TRBD2 (5 bases each). Deletions cut 3 bases from V and 5 bases from J, with 16 bases between. This CDR3 region has 15 residues. Germline lookup yields CDR1 SGHNT and CDR2 YENEEA. The CDR3 DNA reads as TGTGCCAGCAGCTTGGGGACGGACATGAAGGAGACCCAGTACTTC. It translates to CASSLGTDMKETQYF.

The rearrangement joins TRBV9 to TRBJ2-2; a weak D match, TRBD2 (6 bases). Trimming pared 0 bases from V and 3 bases from J, leaving 9 bases between. This CDR3 comprises 15 residues. Germline CDR1 reads SGDLS; CDR2 reads YYNGEE. The CDR3 sequence: CASSVGGVHTGELFF. CDR3 coding DNA: TGTGCCAGCAGCGTAGGCGGGGTACACACCGGGGAGCTGTTTTTT.

The chain joins TRBV29-1 to TRBJ2-5, with 7 bases lining up with TRBD2. The CDR3 covers 12 residues. Per germline, CDR1 SQVTM and CDR2 ANQGSEA. The J segment lost 3 bases and the V segment lost 3 bases, leaving 1 base of the junction unmatched. CDR3: CSVEGGEETQYF. The CDR3 nucleotides read TGCAGCGTTGAGGGGGGGGAAGAGACCCAGTACTTC.

The chain has TRBV9 and TRBJ1-5; D is unresolved. V dropped 5 bases and J dropped 0 bases, with 18 bases sitting between them. Looked up from germline, CDR1 is SGDLS and CDR2 is YYNGEE. The CDR3 extends over 17 amino acids. CDR3 loop: CASSVNPNINSNQPQHF. The CDR3 region has the DNA TGTGCCAGCAGTGTCAACCCTAATATAAATAGCAATCAGCCCCAGCATTTT. The variable domain in full, completed from reference TRBV9 and TRBJ1-5, reads DSGVTQTPKHLITATGQRVTLRCSPRSGDLSVYWYQQSLDQGLQFLIQYYNGEERAKGNILERFSAQQFPDLHSELNLSSLELGDSALYFCASSVNPNINSNQPQHFGDGTRLSIL.

This clone was found once. This chain joins TRBV28 and TRBJ2-1, with TRBD2 matching over 10 bases. Trimming took 5 bases from V and 9 from J; bases not matched to a gene: 16. The length of the CDR3 is 17 residues. Germline V gene lookup returns CDR1 MDHEN and CDR2 SYDVKM. The CDR3 protein is CASSVTRSSGGLGEQFF. The CDR3 bases are TGTGCCAGCAGTGTTACCCGCAGTAGCGGGGGGCTGGGTGAGCAGTTCTTC.